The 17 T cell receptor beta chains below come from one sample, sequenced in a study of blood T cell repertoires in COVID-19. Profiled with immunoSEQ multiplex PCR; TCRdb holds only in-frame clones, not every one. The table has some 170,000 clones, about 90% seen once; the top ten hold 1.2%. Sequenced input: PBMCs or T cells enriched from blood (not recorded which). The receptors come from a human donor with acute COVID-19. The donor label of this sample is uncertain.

CDR3 protein: CASSYGQMNTEAFF. CDR3 nucleotides: TGTGCCAGCAGTTACGGGCAGATGAACACTGAAGCTTTCTTT. The chain couples TRBV6-5 to TRBJ1-1; no reliable D call. V dropped 2 bases and J dropped 0 bases, with 7 bases sitting between them. The CDR3 contains 14 residues. From germline, CDR1 is MNHEY and CDR2 SVGAGI.

The DNA for the CDR3 is TGTGCCAGCTCACTCCGACTAGCGGGGGGGCTCAATGAGCAGTTCTTC. It translates to CASSLRLAGGLNEQFF. This rearrangement joins TRBV18 to TRBJ2-1, with 14 nucleotides matching TRBD2. The V gene's germline CDR1 is KGHSH and CDR2 LQKENI. CDR3 length equals 16 residues. With V trimmed by 4 bases and J by 6 bases, 5 bases remained unmatched.

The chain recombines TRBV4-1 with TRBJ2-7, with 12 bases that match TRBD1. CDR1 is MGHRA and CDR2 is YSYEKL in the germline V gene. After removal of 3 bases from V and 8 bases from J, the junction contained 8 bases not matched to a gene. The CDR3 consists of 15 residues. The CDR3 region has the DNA TGCGCCAGCAGCCATATGGGACAGGGGGCTAAGAAGCAGTACTTC. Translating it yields CASSHMGQGAKKQYF.

The CDR3 nucleotides read TGTGCCAGCAGTGATACAGTGGACACTCCAACGAATGAGCAGTTCTTC. It is translated as CASSDTVDTPTNEQFF. The chain combines TRBV25-1 with TRBJ2-1; TRBD1 might be the D (5 bases). Trimming cost V 3 bases and J 7 bases, with 19 bases left between them. CDR1 MGHDK and CDR2 SYGVNS come from the germline V gene. There are 16 residues in the CDR3.

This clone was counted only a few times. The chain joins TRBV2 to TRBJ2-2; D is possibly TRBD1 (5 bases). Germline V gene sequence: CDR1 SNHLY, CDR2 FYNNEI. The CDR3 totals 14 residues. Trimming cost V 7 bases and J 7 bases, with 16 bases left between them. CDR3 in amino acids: CASNVYGADGELFF. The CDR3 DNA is TGTGCCAGCAATGTGTATGGGGCGGACGGGGAGCTGTTTTTT.

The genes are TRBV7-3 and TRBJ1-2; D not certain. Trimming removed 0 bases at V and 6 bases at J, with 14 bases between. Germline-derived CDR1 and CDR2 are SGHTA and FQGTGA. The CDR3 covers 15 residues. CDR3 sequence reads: CASSLTPGMSNGYTF. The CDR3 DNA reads TGTGCCAGCAGCTTAACTCCGGGGATGTCTAATGGCTACACCTTC.

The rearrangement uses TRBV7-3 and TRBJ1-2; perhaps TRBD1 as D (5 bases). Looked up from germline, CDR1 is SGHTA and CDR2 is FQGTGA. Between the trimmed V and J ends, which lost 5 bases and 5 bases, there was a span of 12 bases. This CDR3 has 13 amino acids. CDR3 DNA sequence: TGTGCCAGCAGCGCGGACGCAGGGTATGGCTACACCTTC. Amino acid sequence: CASSADAGYGYTF.

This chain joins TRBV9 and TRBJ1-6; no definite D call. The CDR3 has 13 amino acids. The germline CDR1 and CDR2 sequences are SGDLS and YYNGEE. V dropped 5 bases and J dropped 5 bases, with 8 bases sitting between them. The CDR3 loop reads CASSANDNSPLHF. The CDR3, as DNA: TGTGCCAGCAGTGCGAACGATAATTCACCCCTCCACTTT. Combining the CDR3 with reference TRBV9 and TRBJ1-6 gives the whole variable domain DSGVTQTPKHLITATGQRVTLRCSPRSGDLSVYWYQQSLDQGLQFLIQYYNGEERAKGNILERFSAQQFPDLHSELNLSSLELGDSALYFCASSANDNSPLHFGNGTRLTVT.

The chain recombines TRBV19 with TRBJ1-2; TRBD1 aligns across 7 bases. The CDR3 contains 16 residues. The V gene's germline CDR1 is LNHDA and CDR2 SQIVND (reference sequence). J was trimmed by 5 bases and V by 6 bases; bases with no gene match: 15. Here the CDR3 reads CASSESGQSILYGYTF. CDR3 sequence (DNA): TGTGCCAGTAGCGAGTCGGGACAGTCAATCCTTTATGGCTACACCTTC.

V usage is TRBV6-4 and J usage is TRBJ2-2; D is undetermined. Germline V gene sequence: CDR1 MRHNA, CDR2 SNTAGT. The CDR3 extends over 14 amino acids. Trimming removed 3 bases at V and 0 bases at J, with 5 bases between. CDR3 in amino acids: CASSEIANTGELFF. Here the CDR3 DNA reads TGTGCCAGCAGTGAAATCGCGAACACCGGGGAGCTGTTTTTT.

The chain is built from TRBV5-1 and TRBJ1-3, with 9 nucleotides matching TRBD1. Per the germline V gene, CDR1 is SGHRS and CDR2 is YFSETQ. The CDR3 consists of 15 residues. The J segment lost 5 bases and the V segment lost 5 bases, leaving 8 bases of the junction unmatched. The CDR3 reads CASSTGQGWRNTIYF. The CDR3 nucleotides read TGCGCCAGCAGTACGGGACAGGGCTGGCGAAACACCATATATTTT.

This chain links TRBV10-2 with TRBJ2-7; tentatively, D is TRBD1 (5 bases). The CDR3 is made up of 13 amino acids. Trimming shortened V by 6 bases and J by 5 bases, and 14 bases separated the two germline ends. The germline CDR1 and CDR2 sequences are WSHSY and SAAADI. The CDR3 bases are TGCGCCAGCAGCTCACTCCAGGGCGACGAGCAGTACTTC. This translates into CASSSLQGDEQYF.

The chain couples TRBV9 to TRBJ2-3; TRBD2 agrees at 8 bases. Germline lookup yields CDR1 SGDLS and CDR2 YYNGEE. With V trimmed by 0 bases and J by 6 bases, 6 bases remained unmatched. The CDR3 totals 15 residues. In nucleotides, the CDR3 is TGTGCCAGCAGCGTAGCTCCAGCGGGGGATGATACGCAGTATTTT. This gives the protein CASSVAPAGDDTQYF.

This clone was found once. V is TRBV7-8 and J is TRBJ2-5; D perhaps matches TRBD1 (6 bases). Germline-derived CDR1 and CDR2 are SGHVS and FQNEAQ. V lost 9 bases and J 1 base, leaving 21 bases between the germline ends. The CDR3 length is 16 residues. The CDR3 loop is CASSGASPIGQETQYF. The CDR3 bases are TGTGCCAGTTCAGGGGCATCCCCGATTGGCCAAGAGACCCAGTACTTC. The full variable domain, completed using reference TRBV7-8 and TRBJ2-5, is GAGVSQSPRYKVAKRGQDVALRCDPISGHVSLFWYQQALGQGPEFLTYFQNEAQLDKSGLPSDRFFAERPEGSVSTLKIQRTQQEDSAVYLCASSGASPIGQETQYFGPGTRLLVL.

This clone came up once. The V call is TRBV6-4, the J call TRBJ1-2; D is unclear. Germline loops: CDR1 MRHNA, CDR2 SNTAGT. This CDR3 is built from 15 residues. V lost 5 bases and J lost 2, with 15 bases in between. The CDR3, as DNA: TGTGCCAGCAGTATCAACTCCGGGAACAACTATGGCTACACCTTC. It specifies CASSINSGNNYGYTF.

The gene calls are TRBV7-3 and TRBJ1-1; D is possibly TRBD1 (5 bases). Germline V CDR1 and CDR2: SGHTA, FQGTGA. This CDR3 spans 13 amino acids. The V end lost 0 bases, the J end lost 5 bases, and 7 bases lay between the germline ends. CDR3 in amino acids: CASSLTGQTEAFF. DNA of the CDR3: TGTGCCAGCAGCTTAACGGGGCAGACTGAAGCTTTCTTT. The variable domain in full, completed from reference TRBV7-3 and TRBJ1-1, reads GAGVSQTPSNKVTEKGKYVELRCDPISGHTALYWYRQSLGQGPEFLIYFQGTGAADDSGLPNDRFFAVRPEGSVSTLKIQRTERGDSAVYLCASSLTGQTEAFFGQGTRLTVV.

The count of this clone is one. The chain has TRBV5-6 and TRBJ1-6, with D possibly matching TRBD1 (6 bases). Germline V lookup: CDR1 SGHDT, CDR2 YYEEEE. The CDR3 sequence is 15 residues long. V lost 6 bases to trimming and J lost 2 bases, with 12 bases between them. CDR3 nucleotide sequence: TGTGCCAGCAAGGTACAGGGCGCCTATAATTCACCCCTCCACTTT. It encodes CASKVQGAYNSPLHF.